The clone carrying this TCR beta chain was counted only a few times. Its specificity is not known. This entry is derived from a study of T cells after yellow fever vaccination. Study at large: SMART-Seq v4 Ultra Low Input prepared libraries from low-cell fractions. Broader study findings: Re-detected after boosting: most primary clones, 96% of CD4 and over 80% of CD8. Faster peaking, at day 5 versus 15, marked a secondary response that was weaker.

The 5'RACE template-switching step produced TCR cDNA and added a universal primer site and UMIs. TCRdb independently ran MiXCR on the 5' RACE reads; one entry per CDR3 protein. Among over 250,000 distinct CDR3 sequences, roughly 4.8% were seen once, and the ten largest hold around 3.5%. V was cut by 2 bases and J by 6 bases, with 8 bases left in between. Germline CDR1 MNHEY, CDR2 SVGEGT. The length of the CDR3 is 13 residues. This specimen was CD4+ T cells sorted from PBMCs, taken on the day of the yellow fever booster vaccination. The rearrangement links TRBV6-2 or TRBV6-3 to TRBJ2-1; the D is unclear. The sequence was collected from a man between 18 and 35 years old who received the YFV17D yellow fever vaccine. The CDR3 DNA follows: TGTGCCAGCAGTTACAGGTCAGTCAATGAGCAGTTCTTC. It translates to CASSYRSVNEQFF.